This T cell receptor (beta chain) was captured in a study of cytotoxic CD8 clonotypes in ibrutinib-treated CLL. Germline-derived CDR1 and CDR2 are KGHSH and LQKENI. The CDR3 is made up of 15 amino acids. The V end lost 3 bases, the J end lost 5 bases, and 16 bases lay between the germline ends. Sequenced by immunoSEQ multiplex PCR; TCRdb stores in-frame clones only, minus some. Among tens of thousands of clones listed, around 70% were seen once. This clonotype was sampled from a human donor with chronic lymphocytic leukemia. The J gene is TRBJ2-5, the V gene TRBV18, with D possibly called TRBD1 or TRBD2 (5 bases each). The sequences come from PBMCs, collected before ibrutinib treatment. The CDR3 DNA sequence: TGTGCCAGCTCACCGATTGGGGACCTGTGGGAGACCCAGTACTTC. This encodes CASSPIGDLWETQYF.